This TCR beta chain was sequenced for a study of OX40 agonist ivuxolimab in advanced cancers. As regards this clone: Its antigen is unidentified.

Regarding the study as a whole: On average, CD8+ T cells had more expanded clones than CD4+. Partial responders at 0.1-3.0 mg/kg showed near-lowest clonal expansion.

The data were produced by immunoSEQ multiplex PCR, yet TCRdb's version contains in-frame clones alone and is incomplete. The sample consists of over 95,000 clones, roughly 95% of them appearing once. This CDR3 contains 13 residues. The V gene lost 1 base and the J gene lost 4 bases, with 7 bases spanning the gap. Germline V gene lookup returns CDR1 LNHDA and CDR2 SQIVND (reference sequence). This TCR was sampled from an adult with an advanced solid tumor such as melanoma, head and neck, liver or kidney cancer. Sample: CD4+ or CD8+ T cells sorted from blood, taken in a trial of the OX40 agonist ivuxolimab. The rearrangement links TRBV19 to TRBJ1-1; D is ambiguous. The CDR3: CASSIVVGTEAFF. CDR3 bases: TGTGCCAGTAGTATAGTGGTGGGCACTGAAGCTTTCTTT. Full variable domain (rest looked up from reference TRBV19 and TRBJ1-1): DGGITQSPKYLFRKEGQNVTLSCEQNLNHDAMYWYRQDPGQGLRLIYYSQIVNDFQKGDIAEGYSVSREKKESFPLTVTSAQKNPTAFYLCASSIVVGTEAFFGQGTRLTVV.